The 10 T cell receptor beta chains below come from one sample, sequenced in a study of blood T cells in healthy people across ages. PCR was performed a second time for roughly 7 to 12 cycles using a sample-barcoded 5' primer and a J-beta primer mix. Each CDR3 protein gets one entry after TCRdb re-called the 5' RACE reads with MiXCR. The sample consists of approximately 800,000 distinct CDR3 sequences, about 59% of them appearing once. The material sequenced was blood. The receptor set was obtained from a man in his thirties or forties in good health.

This clonotype was picked up a small number of times. The gene calls are TRBV29-1 and TRBJ1-1; unclear D gene. V lost 4 bases and J lost 0, with 9 bases in between. The CDR3 has 13 residues. Germline loops: CDR1 SQVTM, CDR2 ANQGSEA. The CDR3 reads CSVVSGVNTEAFF. The DNA for the CDR3 is TGCAGCGTTGTTTCGGGTGTGAACACTGAAGCTTTCTTT.

The chain combines TRBV6-1 with TRBJ1-2; 10 bases map to TRBD1. CDR1 and CDR2 from the germline V gene are MNHNS and SASEGT. Trimming took 7 bases from V and 5 from J; bases not matched to a gene: 7. This CDR3 contains 14 residues. The CDR3 protein is CASTWDRGQYGYTF. The CDR3 nucleotides read TGTGCCAGCACCTGGGACAGGGGCCAGTATGGCTACACCTTC.

The chain uses TRBV3-1 and TRBJ2-1; tentative D call: TRBD2 (6 bases). The CDR3 runs 18 residues. V was cut by 2 bases and J by 4 bases, with 21 bases left in between. Germline lookup yields CDR1 LGHDT and CDR2 YNNKEL (reference sequence). CDR3 residues: CASSQLARLRRGYNEQFF. In nucleotides, the CDR3 is TGTGCCAGCAGCCAACTCGCCCGACTTCGGAGGGGATACAATGAGCAGTTCTTC.

The chain recombines TRBV9 with TRBJ2-1, with TRBD2 identical over 8 bases. The CDR3 extends over 15 amino acids. In germline, CDR1 is SGDLS, CDR2 YYNGEE. The V and J ends lost 4 bases and 5 bases, in that order; junction bases with no gene match: 8. The DNA of the CDR3 is TGTGCCAGCAGCCCCCGTAGCGGGGCCAACAATGAGCAGTTCTTC. This translates into CASSPRSGANNEQFF. Full variable domain (remainder filled in from reference TRBV9 and TRBJ2-1): DSGVTQTPKHLITATGQRVTLRCSPRSGDLSVYWYQQSLDQGLQFLIQYYNGEERAKGNILERFSAQQFPDLHSELNLSSLELGDSALYFCASSPRSGANNEQFFGPGTRLTVL.

The V gene is TRBV20-1, the J gene TRBJ1-6, with a possible D match to TRBD1 (5 bases). The V gene lost 5 bases and the J gene lost 5 bases, with 13 bases spanning the gap. Per the germline V gene, CDR1 is DFQATT and CDR2 is SNEGSKA (reference sequence). The CDR3 runs 14 residues. The CDR3 protein is CSALTGTHNSPLHF. CDR3 coding DNA: TGCAGTGCTTTAACCGGGACCCATAATTCACCCCTCCACTTT.

The rearrangement joins TRBV10-3 to TRBJ2-3; possible D gene TRBD1, 6 bases. Trimming stripped 3 bases from V and 4 bases from J, with 8 bases between. The CDR3 extends over 13 amino acids. CDR1 ENHRY and CDR2 SYGVKD come from the germline V gene. The CDR3: CAISDTGPDTQYF. The CDR3 DNA is TGTGCCATCAGTGACACAGGGCCAGATACGCAGTATTTT.

This clonotype was recorded a few times. This chain connects TRBV20-1 to TRBJ2-1, with 7 bases that match TRBD2. CDR1 DFQATT and CDR2 SNEGSKA come from the germline V gene (reference sequence). J was trimmed by 3 bases and V by 6 bases; bases with no gene match: 2. This CDR3 spans 12 amino acids. For the CDR3, the DNA is TGCAGTGCCCAGCGGGACTACAATGAGCAGTTCTTC. Its protein is CSAQRDYNEQFF.

V gene TRBV27 combines with J gene TRBJ2-1, with 12 positions matching TRBD1. Gene TRBJ2-7 matches the end of the DNA better, so the J call may be wrong. The CDR3 length is 16 residues. Germline-derived CDR1 and CDR2 are MNHEY and SMNVEV (reference sequence). The CDR3 nucleotides read TGTGCCAGCACTTCCTCGGGACAGGGGGCCCACAATGAGCAGTACTTC. Its translation: CASTSSGQGAHNEQYF.

In this sample, this clonotype turned up many times. The chain joins TRBV5-1 to TRBJ2-7; 7 bases agree with TRBD1. This CDR3 is 12 amino acids long. The germline gives CDR1 SGHRS, CDR2 YFSETQ. J lost 6 bases, V lost 5 bases, and 5 bases had no gene match. The CDR3 loop is CASREGAAEQYF. CDR3 nucleotide sequence: TGCGCCAGCAGAGAGGGGGCAGCCGAGCAGTACTTC.

The chain employs TRBV7-8 and TRBJ2-7; D uncertain. The CDR3 has 14 amino acids. Trimming left V 0 bases short and J 3 bases short, with 9 bases between. In germline, CDR1 is SGHVS, CDR2 FQNEAQ. This chain's CDR3 is CASSLALGIYEQYF. In nucleotides, the CDR3 is TGTGCCAGCAGCTTAGCGCTGGGTATCTACGAGCAGTACTTC.